The 6 T cell receptor beta chains presented below share a single source sample, sequenced in a study of monozygotic twins with inflammatory bowel disease. TCRdb re-called the 5' RACE reads; every CDR3 protein appears as one record, without DNA. This sample's table has roughly 150,000 distinct CDR3 sequences. The sample consisted of blood. Every receptor here comes from a human donor with ulcerative colitis or Crohn's disease, or a healthy co-twin of an affected twin (not recorded which).

The chain employs TRBV29-1 and TRBJ2-3; TCRdb selects TRBD1, and the lack of DNA leaves this call unchecked. This CDR3 is built from 14 residues. The germline V gene encodes CDR1 SQVTM and CDR2 ANQGSEA. The CDR3 loop is CSAGGQGSTDTQYF.

The chain combines TRBV12-3 or TRBV12-4 with TRBJ2-3; TCRdb's D call, TRBD1, is unchecked because there is no DNA. This CDR3 comprises 14 residues. CDR3 sequence reads: CASSLAQLGATQYF.

The genes are TRBV6-2 or TRBV6-3 and TRBJ2-3; the D call of TRBD1 rests on TCRdb alone, since no DNA is present to check it. CDR1 is MNHEY and CDR2 is SVGEGT in the germline V gene. This CDR3 has 13 amino acids. This CDR3 reads CASRFGTPDTQYF.

The gene calls are TRBV7-2 and TRBJ2-7. CDR3 size: 13 residues. From germline, CDR1 is SGHTA and CDR2 FQGNSA. The CDR3 reads CASSHNGAYEQYF.

The chain links TRBV3-1 to TRBJ1-4; there is no DNA to check the TCRdb D call of TRBD1. In germline, CDR1 is LGHDT, CDR2 YNNKEL (reference sequence). The CDR3 extends over 16 amino acids. The CDR3 loop is CASSQETGGINEKLFF.

The J gene is TRBJ2-3, the V gene TRBV5-5. The CDR3 runs 13 residues. Germline V gene data show CDR1 as SGHKS and CDR2 as YYEKEE (reference sequence). CDR3 sequence reads: CASSLGATDTQYF. Combining the CDR3 with reference TRBV5-5 and TRBJ2-3 gives the whole variable domain DAGVTQSPTHLIKTRGQQVTLRCSPISGHKSVSWYQQVLGQGPQFIFQYYEKEERGRGNFPDRFSARQFPNYSSELNVNALLLGDSALYLCASSLGATDTQYFGPGTRLTVL.